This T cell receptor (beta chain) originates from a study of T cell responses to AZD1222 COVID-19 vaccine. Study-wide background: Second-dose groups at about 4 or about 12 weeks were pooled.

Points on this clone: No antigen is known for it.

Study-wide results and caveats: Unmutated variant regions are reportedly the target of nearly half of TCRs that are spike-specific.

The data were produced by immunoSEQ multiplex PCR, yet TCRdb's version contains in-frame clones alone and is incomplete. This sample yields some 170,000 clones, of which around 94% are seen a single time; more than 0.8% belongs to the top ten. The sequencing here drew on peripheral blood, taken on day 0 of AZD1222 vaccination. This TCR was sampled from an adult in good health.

The CDR3 reads CASSVTGGAGNTIYF. CDR3 in DNA: TGTGCCAGCAGTGTTACCGGGGGAGCTGGAAACACCATATATTTT. The V gene is TRBV25-1, the J gene TRBJ1-3, with TRBD1 as a possible D gene (5 bases). CDR1 is MGHDK and CDR2 is SYGVNS in the germline V gene. Trimming left V 4 bases short and J 2 bases short, with 12 bases between. This CDR3 has 15 residues.